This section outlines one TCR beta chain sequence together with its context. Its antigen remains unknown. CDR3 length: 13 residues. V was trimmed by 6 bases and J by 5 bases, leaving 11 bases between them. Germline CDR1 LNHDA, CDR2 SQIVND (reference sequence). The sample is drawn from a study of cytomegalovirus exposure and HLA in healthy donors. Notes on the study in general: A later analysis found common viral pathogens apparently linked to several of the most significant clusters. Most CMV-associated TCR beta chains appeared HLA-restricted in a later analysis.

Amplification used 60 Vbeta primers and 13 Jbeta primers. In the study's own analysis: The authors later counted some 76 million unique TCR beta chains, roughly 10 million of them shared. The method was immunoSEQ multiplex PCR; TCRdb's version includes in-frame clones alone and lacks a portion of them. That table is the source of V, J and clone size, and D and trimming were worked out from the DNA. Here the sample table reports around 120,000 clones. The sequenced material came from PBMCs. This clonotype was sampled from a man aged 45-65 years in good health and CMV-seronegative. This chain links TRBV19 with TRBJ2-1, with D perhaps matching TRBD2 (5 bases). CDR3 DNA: TGTGCCAGTAGGCGTCGGGAAGACAATGAGCAGTTCTTC. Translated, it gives CASRRREDNEQFF.